The 23 T cell receptor beta chains below come from one sample, sequenced in a study of STAT5B mutations in CD4+ large granular lymphocyte leukemia. Assay: immunoSEQ multiplex PCR; the TCRdb copy retains only in-frame clones and omits some. In the table there are more than 20,000 clones, 70% of which are singletons. Sequencing was done on a sample of CD4+ T cells from blood buffy coats. The source of these receptors is a human donor in good health.

V gene TRBV5-1 combines with J gene TRBJ1-3, with 7 bases aligning to TRBD1. The CDR3 length is 16 residues. With V trimmed by 2 bases and J by 0 bases, 5 bases remained unmatched. CDR1 is SGHRS and CDR2 is YFSETQ in the germline V gene. The CDR3 is CASSLGTASSGNTIYF. In nucleotides, the CDR3 is TGCGCCAGCAGCTTAGGGACAGCGAGCTCTGGAAACACCATATATTTT.

The gene calls are TRBV19 and TRBJ1-6; TRBD1 is a possible D gene (6 bases). The CDR3 has 14 amino acids. CDR1 LNHDA and CDR2 SQIVND come from the germline V gene (reference sequence). Deletions cut 5 bases from V and 6 bases from J, with 11 bases between. CDR3 DNA sequence: TGTGCCAGTAGTGTCGGACAGCTTAATTCACCCCTCCACTTT. Translated, it gives CASSVGQLNSPLHF.

The gene calls are TRBV19 and TRBJ2-1, with 11 bases that match TRBD1. Germline values: CDR1 LNHDA, CDR2 SQIVND (reference sequence). CDR3 length: 15 amino acids. V trimming: 5 bases; J trimming: 3 bases; junction bases outside the gene matches: 3. Here the CDR3 reads CASSGGQGVYNEQFF. The DNA of the CDR3 is TGTGCCAGTAGTGGGGGACAGGGGGTCTACAATGAGCAGTTCTTC.

This clone has a handful of counts. The rearrangement joins TRBV5-6 to TRBJ1-5; 7 bases are shared with TRBD1. V gave up 0 bases and J gave up 6 bases; unmatched junction bases: 3. Germline V gives CDR1 SGHDT, CDR2 YYEEEE. CDR3 size: 14 residues. CDR3 sequence reads: CASSLAGGGQPQHF. In DNA form, the CDR3 reads TGTGCCAGCAGCTTGGCAGGGGGTGGTCAGCCCCAGCATTTT.

The sample holds a few counts of this clone. The chain is built from TRBV18 and TRBJ2-1, with TRBD1 identical over 8 bases. The germline gives CDR1 KGHSH, CDR2 LQKENI. CDR3 length equals 13 residues. V lost 1 base to trimming and J lost 7 bases; unmatched junction nucleotides: 0. The CDR3 bases are TGTGCCAGCTCACCACGACAGGGGAATGAGCAGTTCTTC. It encodes CASSPRQGNEQFF.

The CDR3 coding sequence is TGTGCCAGCAGTAGGGGCCGAGGGGCTGGCGAGCAGTACTTC. Translating gives CASSRGRGAGEQYF. The gene calls are TRBV2 and TRBJ2-7; D is perhaps TRBD1 or TRBD2 (5 bases each). Germline V gene data show CDR1 as SNHLY and CDR2 as FYNNEI. Trimming stripped 5 bases from V and 6 bases from J, with 17 bases between. The CDR3 length is 14 residues.

This chain joins TRBV2 and TRBJ2-2, with 8 bases matching TRBD2. Trimming cost V 6 bases and J 2 bases; bases outside gene matches: 5. This CDR3 is built from 15 residues. The germline V gene encodes CDR1 SNHLY and CDR2 FYNNEI. CDR3 bases: TGTGCCAGCAGAGCTAGCGGGTCTAACACCGGGGAGCTGTTTTTT. Its translation: CASRASGSNTGELFF.

V is TRBV5-4 and J is TRBJ2-7, with 7 positions matching TRBD1. V shed 0 bases, J shed 1 base, and the junction held 4 bases outside the gene matches. Per the germline V gene, CDR1 is SGHNT and CDR2 is YYREEE (reference sequence). The CDR3 contains 15 residues. This CDR3 is CASSLERGQSYEQYF. CDR3 nucleotides: TGTGCCAGCAGCTTGGAGAGGGGGCAATCCTACGAGCAGTACTTC.

This clone was seen only a few times. The chain recombines TRBV1 with TRBJ1-1. TRBV1 is tagged as a pseudogene. This CDR3 is built from 14 residues. The CDR3 DNA reads as TGCACCAGCAGCCATCGGGGGCTGGAGACTGAAGCTTTCTTT. It encodes CTSSHRGLETEAFF.

The V call is TRBV7-2, the J call TRBJ2-7; TRBD2 aligns across 14 bases. The germline V gene encodes CDR1 SGHTA and CDR2 FQGNSA. This CDR3 comprises 15 residues. After removal of 5 bases from V and 6 bases from J, the junction contained 6 bases not matched to a gene. Written as DNA, the CDR3 is TGTGCCAGCAGCGGTGGACTAGCGGGGGGTATCGAGCAGTACTTC. Its protein product is CASSGGLAGGIEQYF.

This clone turned up a few times. Mismatch with germline at one junction end may stem from a read error. The chain joins TRBV6-6 to TRBJ2-1; D not resolved. The CDR3 runs 12 residues. From germline, CDR1 is MNHNY and CDR2 SVGAGI (reference sequence). The chain's CDR3 is CASSYSNNEQFF. The DNA for the CDR3 is TGTGCCAGCAGTTACTCCAACAATGAGCAGTTCTTC.

This chain uses TRBV11-3 with TRBJ2-5; 7 bases map to TRBD1. The CDR3 runs to 13 residues. Germline loops: CDR1 SGHNT, CDR2 YENEEA. V shed 5 bases and J 2 bases; nucleotides not matched to a gene: 2. CDR3 nucleotide sequence: TGTGCCAGCAGCCCGGGACAGCAAGAGACCCAGTACTTC. Amino acid sequence: CASSPGQQETQYF.

CDR3 DNA: TGCAGCGTTGAAAGCCACCTGAACACCGGGGAGCTGTTTTTT. Amino acids: CSVESHLNTGELFF. V gene TRBV29-1 combines with J gene TRBJ2-2; no clear D gene. Germline values: CDR1 SQVTM, CDR2 ANQGSEA. The CDR3 consists of 14 residues. Trimming shortened V by 2 bases and J by 1 base, and 8 bases separated the two germline ends.

V usage is TRBV19 and J usage is TRBJ2-6; D is unresolved. Germline V gives CDR1 LNHDA, CDR2 SQIVND (reference sequence). Deletions cut 11 bases from V and 0 bases from J, with 8 bases between. CDR3 size: 13 residues. The DNA of the CDR3 is TGTGCCGGTTCTACCTCTGGGGCCAACGTCCTGACTTTC. Its translation is CAGSTSGANVLTF.

V usage is TRBV15 and J usage is TRBJ1-5, with D unclear. CDR1 LNHNV and CDR2 YYDKDF come from the germline V gene (reference sequence). This CDR3 is 15 amino acids long. Trimming stripped 0 bases from V and 4 bases from J, with 10 bases between. CDR3 nucleotides: TGTGCCACCAGCAGAGATCTCGGGTATAATCAGCCCCAGCATTTT. Translating it yields CATSRDLGYNQPQHF.

The gene calls are TRBV29-1 and TRBJ2-3; 7 bases fit TRBD1. The CDR3 extends over 12 amino acids. CDR1 SQVTM and CDR2 ANQGSEA come from the germline V gene. CDR3 in amino acids: CSIRGSTDTQYF. CDR3 nucleotides: TGCAGTATCAGGGGGTCCACAGATACGCAGTATTTT.

The table lists this clone with a few counts. CDR3 sequence: CASSSRSGFEQFF. As DNA, the CDR3 is TGTGCCAGCAGCTCACGATCCGGATTTGAGCAGTTCTTC. The chain employs TRBV7-2 and TRBJ2-1; D not resolved. In germline, CDR1 is SGHTA, CDR2 FQGNSA. The CDR3 runs 13 residues. The V end lost 4 bases, the J end lost 9 bases, and 13 bases lay between the germline ends. Variable domain in full (rest from reference TRBV7-2 and TRBJ2-1): GAGVSQSPSNKVTEKGKDVELRCDPISGHTALYWYRQSLGQGLEFLIYFQGNSAPDKSGLPSDRFSAERTGGSVSTLTIQRTQQEDSAVYLCASSSRSGFEQFFGPGTRLTVL.

The J gene is TRBJ1-5, the V gene TRBV10-2, with 11 nucleotides matching TRBD1. CDR3 size: 14 residues. The J segment lost 5 bases and the V segment lost 4 bases, leaving 1 base of the junction unmatched. CDR1 is WSHSY and CDR2 is SAAADI in the germline V gene. CDR3 region: CASSAGQGDQPQHF. CDR3 nucleotide sequence: TGCGCCAGCAGTGCGGGACAGGGGGATCAGCCCCAGCATTTT.

The V and J genes are TRBV19 and TRBJ1-5; 8 bases map to TRBD1. Germline V gene lookup returns CDR1 LNHDA and CDR2 SQIVND (reference sequence). After removal of 9 bases from V and 1 base from J, the junction contained 5 bases not matched to a gene. The CDR3 extends over 14 amino acids. The CDR3 reads CASRGTGSNQPQHF. The DNA for the CDR3 is TGTGCCAGCCGTGGGACAGGCAGCAATCAGCCCCAGCATTTT.

The rearrangement links TRBV5-6 to TRBJ2-3; D unresolved. V was trimmed by 6 bases and J by 1 base, leaving 12 bases between them. Germline V gene sequence: CDR1 SGHDT, CDR2 YYEEEE. CDR3 length equals 14 residues. The CDR3 sequence is CASTPDPGTDTQYF. The CDR3 nucleotides read TGTGCCAGCACCCCGGATCCAGGCACAGATACGCAGTATTTT.

The CDR3, as DNA: TGTGCCAGCAGCCAAGGCGGGCAATGGACCGGCGAGCAGTACTTC. This codes for CASSQGGQWTGEQYF. V gene TRBV7-2 combines with J gene TRBJ2-7; maybe TRBD2 (5 bases). Trimming shortened V by 5 bases and J by 6 bases, and 20 bases separated the two germline ends. The CDR3 totals 15 residues. Germline CDR1 is SGHTA and CDR2 is FQGNSA. The whole variable domain, filled in from reference TRBV7-2 and TRBJ2-7, reads GAGVSQSPSNKVTEKGKDVELRCDPISGHTALYWYRQSLGQGLEFLIYFQGNSAPDKSGLPSDRFSAERTGGSVSTLTIQRTQQEDSAVYLCASSQGGQWTGEQYFGPGTRLTVT.

This clone is a singleton in its sample. J is TRBJ2-7 and V is TRBV20-1; TRBD2 might be the D (6 bases). Germline CDR1 is DFQATT and CDR2 is SNEGSKA (reference sequence). Trimming took 1 base from V and 7 from J, leaving 8 bases between them. CDR3 length: 11 amino acids. CDR3 in amino acids: CSARGTIEQYF. The CDR3 DNA follows: TGCAGTGCTAGAGGGACTATTGAGCAGTACTTC.

This chain uses TRBV19 with TRBJ2-1; the match to TRBD2 covers 8 bases. This CDR3 spans 17 amino acids. V was clipped by 6 bases and J by 4 bases; unmatched bases: 14. Germline loops: CDR1 LNHDA, CDR2 SQIVND (reference sequence). CDR3 bases: TGTGCCAGTAGGTCTGCGCTAGCGGGTCCAGTGTACAATGAGCAGTTCTTC. Translated, it gives CASRSALAGPVYNEQFF.